The source of this TCR beta chain is a study of T cells after yellow fever vaccination. One entry per CDR3 protein, called by TCRdb with MiXCR from the 5' RACE reads. This sample has under 550,000 distinct CDR3 sequences, with just over 20% found just once. This clonotype was picked up a small number of times. V gave up 1 base and J gave up 6 bases, with 9 bases separating them. CDR3 length: 14 amino acids. Germline CDR1 is LGHNA and CDR2 is YSLEER. The sample was PBMCs, taken about 20 days after the first yellow fever vaccination. The receptor was isolated from a man aged 18 to 29 who received the YFV17D yellow fever vaccine. The chain recombines TRBV4-3 with TRBJ1-4; D is possibly TRBD1 (5 bases). This CDR3 is CASSQGGTDEKLFF. CDR3 coding DNA: TGCGCCAGCAGCCAAGGGGGGACGGATGAAAAACTGTTTTTT.